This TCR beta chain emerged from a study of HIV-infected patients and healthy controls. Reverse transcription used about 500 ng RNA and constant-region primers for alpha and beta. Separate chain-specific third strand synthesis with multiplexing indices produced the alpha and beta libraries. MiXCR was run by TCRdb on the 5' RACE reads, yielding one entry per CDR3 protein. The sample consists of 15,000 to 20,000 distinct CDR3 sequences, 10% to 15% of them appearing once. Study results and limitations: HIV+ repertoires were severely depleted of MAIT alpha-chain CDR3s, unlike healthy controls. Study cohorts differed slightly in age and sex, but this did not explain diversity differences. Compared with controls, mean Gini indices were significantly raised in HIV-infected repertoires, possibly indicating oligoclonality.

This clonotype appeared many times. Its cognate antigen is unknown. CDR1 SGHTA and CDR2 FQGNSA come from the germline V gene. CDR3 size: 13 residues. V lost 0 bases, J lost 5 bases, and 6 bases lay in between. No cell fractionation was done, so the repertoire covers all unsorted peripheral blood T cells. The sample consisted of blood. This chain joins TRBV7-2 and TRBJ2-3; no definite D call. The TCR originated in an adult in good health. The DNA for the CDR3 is TGTGCCAGCAGCTTAGCGCTAGGAGATACGCAGTATTTT. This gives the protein CASSLALGDTQYF. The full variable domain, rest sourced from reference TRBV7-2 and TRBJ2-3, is GAGVSQSPSNKVTEKGKDVELRCDPISGHTALYWYRQSLGQGLEFLIYFQGNSAPDKSGLPSDRFSAERTGGSVSTLTIQRTQQEDSAVYLCASSLALGDTQYFGPGTRLTVL.